Listed here is a single T cell receptor (beta chain). This entry comes from a study of blood T cell repertoires in COVID-19. The CDR3 totals 16 residues. V was cut by 0 bases and J by 6 bases, with 18 bases left in between. Germline V gene data show CDR1 as GTSNPN and CDR2 as SVGIG (reference sequence). Clones were read by immunoSEQ multiplex PCR, and TCRdb kept only the in-frame ones, dropping some. The top ten clones hold 1% to 1.5% of a sample with roughly 140,000 clones, more than 75% of them seen once. The sequence was collected from a woman aged 30 to 39 with acute COVID-19. The chain joins TRBV30 to TRBJ2-1; D is perhaps TRBD1 (6 bases). Input material: PBMCs or T cells enriched from blood (not recorded which). The CDR3 is CAWSVGQGITFNEQFF. In nucleotides, the CDR3 is TGTGCCTGGAGTGTTGGGCAGGGGATAACCTTCAATGAGCAGTTCTTC.